This T cell receptor beta chain was sequenced during a study of CDR3 diversity in severe acne. TCRdb reanalysed the PCR reads using MiXCR and keeps one entry per CDR3 protein. Of about 85,000 distinct CDR3 sequences in the sample, roughly half were seen once. The germline V gene has CDR1 SGHVT and CDR2 SQSDAQ. V trimming: 2 bases; J trimming: 3 bases; junction bases outside the gene matches: 6. This CDR3 is built from 15 residues. Sequenced: blood. The TCR originated in a male donor in good health, serving as a control. The genes are TRBV7-4 and TRBJ2-7; TRBD1 agrees at 8 bases. Here the CDR3 reads CASSLFWTGNYEQYF. The CDR3 DNA reads TGTGCCAGCAGCTTATTCTGGACAGGGAACTACGAGCAGTACTTC.